This TCR beta chain is from a study of CD8+ T cells in alopecia areata. CDR3 size: 13 residues. Germline V gives CDR1 SQVTM, CDR2 ANQGSEA. V lost 4 bases and J lost 1, with 9 bases in between. RNA was extracted and reverse transcribed into cDNA as the sequencing template. The assay was immunoSEQ multiplex PCR, and TCRdb's table has in-frame clones only and misses some. The table records 110,000 or so clones, around 64% of them present only once. PBMCs were stained for CD3, CD4 and CD8, and CD4+ and CD8+ T cells were sorted. The receptor was derived from a human donor in good health. Sequencing input: CD4+ T cells sorted from blood. The rearrangement uses TRBV29-1 and TRBJ2-3, with TRBD1 as a possible D gene (6 bases). CDR3 region: CSVGHRGTDTQYF. The CDR3 coding sequence is TGCAGCGTTGGTCACAGGGGCACAGATACGCAGTATTTT.